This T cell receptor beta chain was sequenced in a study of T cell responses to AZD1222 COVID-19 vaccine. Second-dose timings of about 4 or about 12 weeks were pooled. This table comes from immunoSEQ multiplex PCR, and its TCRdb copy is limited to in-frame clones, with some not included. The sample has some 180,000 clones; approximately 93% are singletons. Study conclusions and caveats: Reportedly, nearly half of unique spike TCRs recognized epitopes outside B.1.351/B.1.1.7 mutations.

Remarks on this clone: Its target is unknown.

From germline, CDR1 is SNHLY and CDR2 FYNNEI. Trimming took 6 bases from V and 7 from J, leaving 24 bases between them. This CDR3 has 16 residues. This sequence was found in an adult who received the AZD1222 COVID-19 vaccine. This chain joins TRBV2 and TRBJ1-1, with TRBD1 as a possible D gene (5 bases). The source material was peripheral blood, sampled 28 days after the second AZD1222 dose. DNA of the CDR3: TGTGCCAGCAGGACCTTAGGGGTAGGGAGGGGAGATGAAGCTTTCTTT. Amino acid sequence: CASRTLGVGRGDEAFF.